The following is a T cell receptor beta chain sequence with its context. The method was immunoSEQ multiplex PCR; TCRdb's version includes in-frame clones alone and lacks a portion of them. The repertoire holds tens of thousands of clones, more than 80% seen once, with less than 12% in the top ten. These data belong to a study of OX40 agonist ivuxolimab in advanced cancers. The sequences come from CD4+ or CD8+ T cells sorted from blood, collected in a trial of the OX40 agonist ivuxolimab. The clonotype was recovered from an adult with an advanced solid tumor such as melanoma, head and neck, liver or kidney cancer.

In DNA, the CDR3 is TGTGCCAGCAGTTTATCGGACAGGCCCCAGCATTTT. This codes for CASSLSDRPQHF. This chain joins TRBV28 and TRBJ1-5; TRBD1 might be the D (6 bases). This CDR3 comprises 12 residues. Trimming took 1 base from V and 9 from J, leaving 7 bases between them. Germline CDR1 reads MDHEN; CDR2 reads SYDVKM.